This T cell receptor (beta chain) was sequenced for a study of blood T cell repertoires in COVID-19. Study overall: Some COVID-19 samples were acute and others convalescent; all came from the United States, Italy and Spain. The cDNA or gDNA used as material had been derived from T cells, B-cell-depleted T cells, or PBMCs.

Germline CDR1 MNHEY, CDR2 SVGAGI. The CDR3 runs to 14 residues. Trimming stripped 3 bases from V and 4 bases from J, with 12 bases between. Authors' analysis steps: Amplifying reference gene primers gave estimates of nucleated cell counts. Clones were sequenced by immunoSEQ multiplex PCR, and TCRdb holds only the in-frame ones, with some missing. Clone size and the V and J calls come from that table; the DNA yielded D and trimming. The data hold 300,000 to 350,000 clones, with about nine tenths observed a single time. Followed longitudinally, the Seattle patients had been enrolled during active infection.

The rearrangement links TRBV6-5 to TRBJ1-2, with D uncertain. The sequence was collected from a woman aged 50 to 60 with COVID-19, enrolled during active disease. Sample: peripheral blood. The CDR3 region has the DNA TGTGCCAGCAGTTATCGGGAGGGCCCCTATGGCTACACCTTC. As protein: CASSYREGPYGYTF.